This TCR beta chain was retrieved from a study of early T cells in non-severe SARS-CoV-2 infection. Trimming stripped 6 bases from V and 1 base from J, with 9 bases between. This CDR3 is 13 amino acids long. Germline assignment: CDR1 LGHDT and CDR2 YNNKEL (reference sequence). Researchers attached unique molecular identifiers to individual cDNA molecules. TCRdb reanalysed the 5' RACE reads using MiXCR and keeps one entry per CDR3 protein. The sample lists approximately 45,000 distinct CDR3 sequences; roughly 6.2% were seen once. This clonotype showed up many times. The chain is built from TRBV3-1 and TRBJ1-1; D may be TRBD1 (6 bases). The specimen sequenced was whole blood. This TCR was recovered from an adult who was a healthcare worker with PCR-confirmed SARS-CoV-2 infection or an uninfected control (not recorded which). This chain's CDR3 is CASRTGGNTEAFF. The DNA of the CDR3 is TGTGCCAGCAGGACAGGTGGGAACACTGAAGCTTTCTTT.